These 29 T cell receptor beta chains were all obtained from the same sample, sequenced in a study of CD8 T cells in ankylosing spondylitis. TCRdb redid the calling of the 5' RACE reads with MiXCR, one entry per CDR3 protein. Of 250,000 to 400,000 distinct CDR3 sequences listed, roughly 10% are singletons. The specimen was blood, either unsorted or a sorted T cell fraction (not recorded which). Receptors originate from a female donor with ankylosing spondylitis or in good health (not recorded which).

This clonotype was recorded many times. The chain is built from TRBV5-1 and TRBJ2-5, with a weak D call TRBD2 (6 bases). Per germline, CDR1 SGHRS and CDR2 YFSETQ. The CDR3 contains 16 residues. Trimming removed 0 bases from V and 1 base from J, with 13 bases in between. The CDR3 here is CASSLVGGGTQETQYF. In nucleotides, the CDR3 is TGCGCCAGCAGCTTGGTTGGTGGGGGGACCCAAGAGACCCAGTACTTC. The whole variable domain, filled in from reference TRBV5-1 and TRBJ2-5, reads KAGVTQTPRYLIKTRGQQVTLSCSPISGHRSVSWYQQTPGQGLQFLFEYFSETQRNKGNFPGRFSGRQFSNSRSEMNVSTLELGDSALYLCASSLVGGGTQETQYFGPGTRLLVL.

The V call is TRBV5-1, the J call TRBJ2-2; 9 positions agree with TRBD2. CDR3 length: 16 amino acids. Germline V gene sequence: CDR1 SGHRS, CDR2 YFSETQ. The ends lost 3 bases at V and 5 bases at J; junction bases unmatched: 8. DNA for the CDR3: TGCGCCAGCAGCTCCCGTGGAGCGGGGGGAACCGGGGAGCTGTTTTTT. Its translation: CASSSRGAGGTGELFF.

V gene TRBV30 combines with J gene TRBJ2-2; tentatively, D is TRBD1 or TRBD2 (6 bases each). Germline V CDR1 and CDR2: GTSNPN, SVGIG (reference sequence). V lost 2 bases to trimming and J lost 3 bases, with 10 bases between them. The CDR3 spans 14 residues. This chain's CDR3 is CAWSLGGHTGELFF. DNA of the CDR3: TGTGCCTGGAGTCTCGGGGGCCACACCGGGGAGCTGTTTTTT.

In its sample, this clonotype was seen a few times. The chain has TRBV19 and TRBJ1-4; D gene unclear. Trimming stripped 6 bases from V and 2 bases from J, with 16 bases between. This CDR3 contains 16 residues. Germline CDR1 reads LNHDA; CDR2 reads SQIVND (reference sequence). CDR3 in amino acids: CASSPGPVSTNEKLFF. CDR3 DNA sequence: TGTGCCAGTAGCCCAGGTCCGGTTAGCACTAATGAAAAACTGTTTTTT.

The chain uses TRBV4-3 and TRBJ2-7; D possibly uses TRBD1 or TRBD2 (5 bases each). Germline values: CDR1 LGHNA, CDR2 YSLEER. This CDR3 contains 14 residues. Trimming shortened V by 8 bases and J by 2 bases, and 16 bases separated the two germline ends. CDR3 sequence: CASPPRDQPYEQYF. Here the CDR3 DNA reads TGCGCCAGCCCTCCAAGGGACCAACCCTACGAGCAGTACTTC.

In this sample, this clonotype turned up many times. The CDR3, as DNA: TGTGCCAGCTCACCGACAGGTTTTGGAAATTCACCCCTCCACTTT. Residues: CASSPTGFGNSPLHF. The chain uses TRBV18 and TRBJ1-6, with a tentative D call TRBD1 (6 bases). The V gene's germline CDR1 is KGHSH and CDR2 LQKENI. Deletions cut 3 bases from V and 7 bases from J, with 13 bases between. The CDR3 extends over 15 amino acids.

The chain combines TRBV6-2 or TRBV6-3 with TRBJ2-7; D is perhaps TRBD1 or TRBD2 (5 bases each). The CDR3 has 11 amino acids. Deletions cut 8 bases from V and 4 bases from J, with 9 bases between. Germline V gives CDR1 MNHEY, CDR2 SVGEGT. The CDR3 sequence is CASGGVYEQYF. As DNA, the CDR3 is TGTGCCAGCGGGGGAGTGTACGAGCAGTACTTC.

This clonotype was detected many times. J is TRBJ1-1 and V is TRBV5-5; D perhaps matches TRBD1 (5 bases). Between the trimmed V and J ends, which lost 0 bases and 1 base, there was a span of 19 bases. Germline V gives CDR1 SGHKS, CDR2 YYEKEE (reference sequence). The CDR3 runs 18 residues. In DNA form, the CDR3 reads TGTGCCAGCAGCTTGGACTGGGGTGGGGGACGAGGGAACACTGAAGCTTTCTTT. Translation: CASSLDWGGGRGNTEAFF.

This clonotype was counted ten times or more. The V call is TRBV10-3, the J call TRBJ2-7; 9 bases match TRBD1. CDR3 length: 15 amino acids. V shed 0 bases, J shed 3 bases, and the junction held 3 bases outside the gene matches. CDR1 is ENHRY and CDR2 is SYGVKD in the germline V gene. The CDR3 nucleotides read TGTGCCATCAGTGAGTCCGGACAGGGGCTCTACGAGCAGTACTTC. This translates into CAISESGQGLYEQYF.

This chain connects TRBV28 to TRBJ2-4, with D tentatively TRBD1 (5 bases). The V gene's germline CDR1 is MDHEN and CDR2 SYDVKM. This CDR3 has 15 residues. V was pared by 5 bases and J by 0 bases, with 11 bases between. CDR3 residues: CASSPRGIAKNIQYF. Here the CDR3 DNA reads TGTGCCAGCAGTCCTAGGGGTATAGCCAAAAACATTCAGTACTTC.

This clonotype appeared many times. The chain is built from TRBV5-1 and TRBJ1-6; TRBD1 agrees at 7 bases. Germline loops: CDR1 SGHRS, CDR2 YFSETQ. The CDR3 has 13 residues. Trimming cost V 5 bases and J 8 bases; bases outside gene matches: 4. CDR3 sequence reads: CASRGTADSPLHF. The CDR3 region has the DNA TGCGCCAGCAGGGGGACAGCGGATTCACCCCTCCACTTT.

This clonotype has just a few counts. The chain combines TRBV5-5 with TRBJ2-1, with unresolved D. The CDR3 is 14 amino acids. Germline CDR1 and CDR2: SGHKS and YYEKEE (reference sequence). V was pared by 0 bases and J by 6 bases, with 10 bases between. This chain's CDR3 is CASSLDVFGNEQFF. The CDR3 DNA reads as TGTGCCAGCAGCTTGGATGTATTTGGCAATGAGCAGTTCTTC.

This rearrangement joins TRBV2 to TRBJ2-2, with a possible D match to TRBD1 (6 bases). Germline CDR1 reads SNHLY; CDR2 reads FYNNEI. This CDR3 is 19 amino acids long. As DNA, the CDR3 is TGTACCTTCTGCCCTCGGCCGGGGACAATCAACGCGAACACCGGGGAGCTGTTTTTT. The encoded protein is CTFCPRPGTINANTGELFF.

This chain connects TRBV30 to TRBJ1-5; tentatively, D is TRBD1 (6 bases). CDR3 length: 17 residues. Germline assignment: CDR1 GTSNPN and CDR2 SVGIG (reference sequence). The V end was cut by 2 bases, the J end by 5 bases, with 22 bases between. CDR3 loop: CAWSPAPLDRIYQPQHF. The DNA of the CDR3 is TGTGCCTGGAGTCCCGCCCCCTTAGACAGGATCTATCAGCCCCAGCATTTT. The whole variable domain, remainder taken from reference TRBV30 and TRBJ1-5, is SQTIHQWPATLVQPVGSPLSLECTVEGTSNPNLYWYRQAAGRGLQLLFYSVGIGQISSEVPQNLSASRPQDRQFILSSKKLLLSDSGFYLCAWSPAPLDRIYQPQHFGDGTRLSIL.

This chain connects TRBV3-1 to TRBJ2-1; D is undetermined. Trimming shortened V by 2 bases and J by 8 bases, and 10 bases separated the two germline ends. There are 13 residues in the CDR3. Looked up from germline, CDR1 is LGHDT and CDR2 is YNNKEL (reference sequence). The CDR3 loop reads CASSQLRSDEQFF. CDR3 DNA sequence: TGTGCCAGCAGCCAACTCAGGTCGGATGAGCAGTTCTTC.

Ten or more counts support this clonotype. The chain links TRBV4-3 to TRBJ2-1, with 13 bases aligning to TRBD2. In germline, CDR1 is LGHNA, CDR2 YSLEER. The V and J ends lost 3 bases and 7 bases, in that order; junction bases with no gene match: 6. The CDR3 has 16 residues. As DNA, the CDR3 is TGCGCCAGCAGCCAGAGGACTAGCGGGAGTATAAATGAGCAGTTCTTC. This sequence encodes CASSQRTSGSINEQFF.

This chain connects TRBV7-9 to TRBJ1-4; D is uncertain. The germline gives CDR1 SEHNR, CDR2 FQNEAQ (reference sequence). CDR3 size: 15 residues. Between the trimmed V and J ends, which lost 1 base and 7 bases, there was a span of 13 bases. Here the CDR3 DNA reads TGTGCCAGCAGCTTAGGGCCCATCGTGGGTGAAAAACTGTTTTTT. It encodes CASSLGPIVGEKLFF.

This chain connects TRBV25-1 to TRBJ2-2; TRBD2 agrees at 8 bases. The CDR3 is made up of 15 amino acids. Germline CDR1 is MGHDK and CDR2 is SYGVNS. V trimming: 5 bases; J trimming: 7 bases; junction bases outside the gene matches: 9. The CDR3 spells CASSPAHGGVGELFF. In DNA, the CDR3 is TGTGCCAGCAGTCCCGCTCACGGGGGGGTCGGGGAGCTGTTTTTT. Full variable domain (rest looked up from reference TRBV25-1 and TRBJ2-2): EADIYQTPRYLVIGTGKKITLECSQTMGHDKMYWYQQDPGMELHLIHYSYGVNSTEKGDLSSESTVSRIRTEHFPLTLESARPSHTSQYLCASSPAHGGVGELFFGEGSRLTVL.

In this sample, this clonotype turned up many times. The chain is built from TRBV5-1 and TRBJ2-3, with 10 bases matching TRBD1. The ends lost 3 bases at V and 4 bases at J; junction bases unmatched: 2. Germline values: CDR1 SGHRS, CDR2 YFSETQ. This CDR3 region has 14 residues. The CDR3, as DNA: TGCGCCAGCAGCTATGGACAGGGGGCAGATACGCAGTATTTT. Protein: CASSYGQGADTQYF.

The sample holds many counts of this clonotype. This rearrangement joins TRBV4-3 to TRBJ2-3, with 8 positions matching TRBD2. Germline V CDR1 and CDR2: LGHNA, YSLEER. Trimming at V came to 4 bases and at J to 5 bases, leaving 8 bases not matched to a gene. This CDR3 comprises 15 residues. The CDR3 region is CASSLSGSSGDTQYF. The CDR3 nucleotides are TGCGCCAGCAGCCTGAGCGGGAGTTCTGGAGATACGCAGTATTTT.

This clonotype was observed at least ten times. The chain links TRBV5-1 to TRBJ2-3; 12 nucleotides agree with TRBD2. The CDR3 spans 16 residues. Germline V gene lookup returns CDR1 SGHRS and CDR2 YFSETQ. Trimming removed 4 bases from V and 2 bases from J; junction bases left unmatched: 5. The CDR3 loop reads CASSHGLAGFTDTQYF. The DNA of the CDR3 is TGCGCCAGCAGCCACGGACTAGCGGGATTCACAGATACGCAGTATTTT.

This clonotype was observed many times. The rearrangement links TRBV12-3 or TRBV12-4 to TRBJ2-1; 8 bases are a match to TRBD2. Unmatched junction bases numbered 12, after V lost 7 bases and J lost 4 bases. The CDR3 spans 16 residues. CDR3 loop: CASTPKAGAIYNEQFF. The CDR3, as DNA: TGTGCCAGCACCCCCAAAGCGGGAGCTATATACAATGAGCAGTTCTTC.

This clonotype was seen many times. V is TRBV4-1 and J is TRBJ2-1; D remains unclear. Germline lookup yields CDR1 MGHRA and CDR2 YSYEKL. The length of the CDR3 is 12 residues. V was pared by 1 base and J by 9 bases, with 7 bases between. This CDR3 reads CASSQGALEQFF. The CDR3 bases are TGCGCCAGCAGCCAAGGGGCACTTGAGCAGTTCTTC.

This clonotype has at least ten counts. This sequence joins TRBV10-3 and TRBJ2-4; D assignment may be TRBD1 or TRBD2 (5 bases each). The CDR3 consists of 15 residues. The V end lost 10 bases, the J end lost 4 bases, and 20 bases lay between the germline ends. Germline V gene data show CDR1 as ENHRY and CDR2 as SYGVKD. The CDR3 DNA reads TGTGCCACCGAACCCGGGACCCTCTCTAAAAACATTCAGTACTTC. This gives the protein CATEPGTLSKNIQYF.

This clonotype was counted ten times or more. The chain joins TRBV20-1 to TRBJ2-5, with 8 bases that match TRBD1. Germline V lookup: CDR1 DFQATT, CDR2 SNEGSKA (reference sequence). The J segment lost 6 bases and the V segment lost 6 bases, leaving 9 bases of the junction unmatched. The CDR3 has 13 residues. This chain's CDR3 is CSAVDRVVKTQYF. The DNA of the CDR3 is TGCAGTGCGGTGGACAGGGTCGTTAAGACCCAGTACTTC.

This clonotype was detected ten times or more. V gene TRBV20-1 combines with J gene TRBJ2-3, with TRBD2 identical over 11 bases. The germline gives CDR1 DFQATT, CDR2 SNEGSKA (reference sequence). The junction had 8 bases not matched to a gene; V was cut back by 3 bases and J by 3 bases. This CDR3 spans 16 amino acids. The CDR3 nucleotides read TGCAGTGCTAGGGAAACGGGACTAGCGGTAACAGATACGCAGTATTTT. Its translation: CSARETGLAVTDTQYF.

In its sample, this clonotype was seen many times. The chain links TRBV28 to TRBJ1-1; no definite D call. V lost 8 bases to trimming and J lost 1 base, with 14 bases between them. Germline assignment: CDR1 MDHEN and CDR2 SYDVKM. This CDR3 spans 14 amino acids. The CDR3 DNA sequence: TGTGCCAGCCTTCATGGGCCCTCGAACACTGAAGCTTTCTTT. This gives the protein CASLHGPSNTEAFF.

This clonotype has ten or more counts. This chain links TRBV10-3 with TRBJ2-3; maybe TRBD1 (6 bases). The CDR3 spans 15 residues. CDR1 is ENHRY, CDR2 SYGVKD, per germline. V gave up 5 bases and J gave up 4 bases, with 16 bases separating them. The CDR3: CAISKQGFGADTQYF. The CDR3, as DNA: TGTGCCATCAGTAAACAGGGATTTGGGGCAGATACGCAGTATTTT.

This clonotype was observed at least ten times. The gene calls are TRBV20-1 and TRBJ2-3; D is undetermined. Germline loops: CDR1 DFQATT, CDR2 SNEGSKA (reference sequence). V was cut by 8 bases and J by 2 bases, with 20 bases left in between. CDR3 size: 15 residues. The CDR3 nucleotides read TGCAGTACATCAAATGACCTTTCCTTCACAGATACGCAGTATTTT. This sequence encodes CSTSNDLSFTDTQYF.